This paragraph reports one TCR beta chain. The study drew participants aged about 18 to 90 years from 20 to 30 US areas. The data were taken from a study of blood T cell repertoires in COVID-19. Sequenced by immunoSEQ multiplex PCR; TCRdb stores in-frame clones only, minus some. The sample records fewer than 250,000 clones, around 91% being singletons. CDR1 and CDR2 from the germline V gene are MNHEY and SVGEGT. CDR3 length: 17 residues. Between the trimmed V and J ends, which lost 2 bases and 4 bases, there was a span of 18 bases. The rearrangement links TRBV6-2 or TRBV6-3 to TRBJ1-5, with a possible D match to TRBD1 (6 bases). The clonotype comes from a man aged 25 to 45 who had been exposed to COVID-19. Sequencing used PBMCs or T cells enriched from blood (not recorded which). CDR3 in amino acids: CASSYVPHRVDNQPQHF. In nucleotides, the CDR3 is TGTGCCAGCAGTTACGTTCCCCACAGGGTTGATAATCAGCCCCAGCATTTT.